The clone carrying this T cell receptor beta chain was seen a few times. CDR1 MNHEY and CDR2 SVGEGT come from the germline V gene. The CDR3 spans 16 residues. The ends lost 0 bases at V and 7 bases at J; junction bases unmatched: 3. The protocol was immunoSEQ multiplex PCR, while the TCRdb copy is restricted to in-frame clones and leaves out a portion. Among about 160,000 clones, about 81% were seen once, and the ten largest hold about a tenth. The data derive from a study of blood T cell repertoires in COVID-19. Study background: Acute and convalescent COVID-19 samples came from the United States, Italy and Spain. In each case, the material was cDNA or gDNA derived from T cells, B-cell-depleted T cells, or PBMCs.

The receptor was isolated from a human donor in a cohort sampled during active COVID-19. This chain connects TRBV6-2 or TRBV6-3 to TRBJ2-1; 13 bases agree with TRBD2. The sequencing sample was made of peripheral blood. The CDR3, as DNA: TGTGCCAGCAGTTACTCGGGACTAGCGGGGTGGAATGAGCAGTTCTTC. Amino acid sequence: CASSYSGLAGWNEQFF.